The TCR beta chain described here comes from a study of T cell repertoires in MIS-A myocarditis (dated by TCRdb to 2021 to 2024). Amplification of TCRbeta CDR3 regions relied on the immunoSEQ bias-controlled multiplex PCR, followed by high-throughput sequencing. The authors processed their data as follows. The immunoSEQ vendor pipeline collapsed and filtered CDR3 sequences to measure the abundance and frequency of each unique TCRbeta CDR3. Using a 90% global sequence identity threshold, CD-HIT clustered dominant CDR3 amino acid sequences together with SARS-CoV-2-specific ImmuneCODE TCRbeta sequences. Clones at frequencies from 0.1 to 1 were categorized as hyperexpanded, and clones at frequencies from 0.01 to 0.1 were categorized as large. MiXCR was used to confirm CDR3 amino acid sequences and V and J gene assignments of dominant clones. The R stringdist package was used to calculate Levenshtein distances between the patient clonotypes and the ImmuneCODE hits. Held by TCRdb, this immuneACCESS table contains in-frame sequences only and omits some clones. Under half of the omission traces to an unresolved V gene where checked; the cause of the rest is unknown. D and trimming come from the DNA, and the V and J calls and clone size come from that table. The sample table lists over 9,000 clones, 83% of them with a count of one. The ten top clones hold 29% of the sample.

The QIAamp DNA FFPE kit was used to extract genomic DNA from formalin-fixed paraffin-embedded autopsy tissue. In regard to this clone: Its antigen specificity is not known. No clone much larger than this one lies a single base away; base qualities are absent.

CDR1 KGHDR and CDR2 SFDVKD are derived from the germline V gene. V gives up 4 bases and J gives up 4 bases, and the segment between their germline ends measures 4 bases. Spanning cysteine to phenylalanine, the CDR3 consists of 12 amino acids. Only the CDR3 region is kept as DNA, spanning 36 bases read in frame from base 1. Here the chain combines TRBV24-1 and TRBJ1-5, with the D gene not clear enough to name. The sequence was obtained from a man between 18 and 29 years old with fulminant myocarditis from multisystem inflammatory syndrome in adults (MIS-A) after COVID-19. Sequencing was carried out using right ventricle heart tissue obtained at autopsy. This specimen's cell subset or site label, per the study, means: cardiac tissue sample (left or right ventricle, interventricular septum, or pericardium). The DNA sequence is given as TGTGCCACCAGTGACGGAAATCAGCCCCAGCATTTT. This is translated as CATSDGNQPQHF.